Listed below are T cell receptor beta chains from one sample, sequenced in a study of T cell responses to AZD1222 COVID-19 vaccine. Measured with immunoSEQ multiplex PCR; TCRdb has only the in-frame clones, and not every one. The table includes 100,000 or so clones, about nine tenths detected once. Here the sequenced sample was peripheral blood, taken on day 0 of AZD1222 vaccination. The origin of the receptors is an adult in good health. Both conserved end residues are part of each CDR3. A D gene is named only where the DNA matches it firmly. Clone size is not always given. Where it is, it says once, few, many or a class for expanded clones.

j_call | d_call | v_call | clone_size | cdr3_nt | cdr3_aa
TRBJ2-2 | NA | TRBV7-2 | NA | TGTGCCAGCAGCTTAGCAAAATTTGGGGGGGAGCTGTTTTTT | CASSLAKFGGELFF
TRBJ2-5 | NA | TRBV11-3 | NA | TGTGCCAGCAGCTTAGAAGGGAGGCCGTGGTACTTC | CASSLEGRPWYF
TRBJ2-1 | TRBD2 | TRBV5-1 | NA | TGCGCCAGCAGCTTGGGATCGGCTAGCGGATACAATGAGCAGTTCTTC | CASSLGSASGYNEQFF
TRBJ2-1 | TRBD2 | TRBV5-8 | NA | TGTGCCAGTGGGACTAGTTATCGAAATGAGCAGTTCTTC | CASGTSYRNEQFF
TRBJ2-3 | NA | TRBV2 | once | TGTGCCAGCACGTGGAGGGGTGGGAGTGGTACGCAGTATTTT | CASTWRGGSGTQYF
TRBJ1-3 | NA | TRBV2 | NA | TGTGCCAGCAGTGAAGCGCTTTATGGGGTCTCTGGAAACACCATATATTTT | CASSEALYGVSGNTIYF
TRBJ2-2 | NA | TRBV21-1 | NA | TGTGCCAGCAGCGTCGGGCCCGGGGAGCTGTTTTTT | CASSVGPGELFF
TRBJ1-1 | NA | TRBV7-9 | NA | TGTGCCAGCAGACCCAGCGTGGGGGTCAACACTGAAGCTTTCTTT | CASRPSVGVNTEAFF
TRBJ1-4 | TRBD1 | TRBV28 | NA | TGTGCCAGCATCCACCGGGGGACAGCAACTAATGAAAAACTGTTTTTT | CASIHRGTATNEKLFF
TRBJ2-1 | TRBD2 | TRBV7-8 | NA | TGTGCCAGCAGGACTAGCGGGAGCTACAATGAGCAGTTCTTC | CASRTSGSYNEQFF
TRBJ1-2 | TRBD1 | TRBV27 | NA | TGTGCCAGCAGTCCATCATGGCCGGGACAGGGGGCCTCTGGCTACACCTTC | CASSPSWPGQGASGYTF
TRBJ2-1 | NA | TRBV5-6 | once | TGTGCCAGCAGCTTGGTGGGGGGAATGGGCAATGAGCAGTTCTTC | CASSLVGGMGNEQFF
TRBJ1-6 | NA | TRBV10-3 | NA | TGTGCCATCAGTGAGTTGTCACGGGTGAATTCACCCCTCCACTTT | CAISELSRVNSPLHF
TRBJ1-1 | NA | TRBV6-5 | once | TGTGCCAGCATAGACAGGAGGAACACTGAAGCTTTCTTT | CASIDRRNTEAFF
TRBJ1-3 | NA | TRBV7-3 | NA | TGTGCCAGCAGCTACCGCTCTGGAAACACCATATATTTT | CASSYRSGNTIYF
TRBJ2-3 | NA | TRBV27 | NA | TGTGCCAGCAGTTCCCACAATACAGATACGCAGTATTTT | CASSSHNTDTQYF
TRBJ1-2 | NA | TRBV6-5 | NA | TGTGCCAGCAGTTTTCAGTCGAACTATGGCTACACCTTC | CASSFQSNYGYTF
TRBJ2-7 | NA | TRBV21-1 | NA | TGTGCCAGCAGCAAAGTCAAGGGGAGCCCTTTGGAGCAGTACTTC | CASSKVKGSPLEQYF
TRBJ1-2 | NA | TRBV9 | NA | TGTGCCAGCAGCGTAGCCGGGGGGAGCTATGGCTACACCTTC | CASSVAGGSYGYTF
TRBJ2-7 | TRBD2 | TRBV11-2 | NA | TGTGCCAGCAGCCCAATCGGGGGGGCCAATCTTTACGAGCAGTACTTC | CASSPIGGANLYEQYF
TRBJ2-1 | NA | TRBV23-1 | NA | TGCGCCAGCAGTCAACACCGGGACACGCGCAATGAGCAGTTCTTC | CASSQHRDTRNEQFF
TRBJ2-5 | NA | TRBV29-1 | NA | TGCAGCGCAACCCCAGCCTTCCAAGAGACCCAGTACTTC | CSATPAFQETQYF
TRBJ1-1 | NA | TRBV7-2 | NA | TGTGCCAGCAGCCGCGGGGAGGGGAACACTGAAGCTTTCTTT | CASSRGEGNTEAFF
TRBJ1-2 | NA | TRBV6-1 | few | TGTGCCAGCAGTGAAGTGACAGCTAACTATGGCTACACCTTC | CASSEVTANYGYTF
TRBJ2-2 | NA | TRBV6-4 | NA | TGTGCCAGCAGCGGGGGCGTGGGGACCGGGGAGCTGTTTTTT | CASSGGVGTGELFF
TRBJ2-7 | TRBD1 | TRBV5-4 | NA | TGTGCCAGCAGCCCCTGGACAGGGGGAAGCTACGAGCAGTACTTC | CASSPWTGGSYEQYF
TRBJ2-5 | TRBD1 | TRBV7-2 | once | TGTGCCAGCAGCTCCACAGGGGCTGGAGAGACCCAGTACTTC | CASSSTGAGETQYF
TRBJ1-1 | TRBD1 | TRBV18 | NA | TGTGCCAGCTCCCGGCCGACAGGGGCCGGAACTGAAGCTTTCTTT | CASSRPTGAGTEAFF
TRBJ2-5 | TRBD1 | TRBV30 | once | TGTGCCTGGAGTGGGACAGGGTTACAAGAGACCCAGTACTTC | CAWSGTGLQETQYF
TRBJ1-2 | NA | TRBV7-9 | NA | TGTGCCAGCAGCTCCGGGTATTATGGCTACACCTTC | CASSSGYYGYTF
TRBJ1-1 | NA | TRBV7-6 | NA | TGTGCCAGCAGCTTAGCCGAGAACACTGAAGCTTTCTTT | CASSLAENTEAFF
TRBJ1-5 | NA | TRBV6-2/TRBV6-3 | NA | TGTGCCAGCAGTTACGTGGACACCAATCAGCCCCAGCATTTT | CASSYVDTNQPQHF
TRBJ2-7 | NA | TRBV6-5 | NA | TGTGCCAGCAGTTACCAGGGTTACTCCTACGAGCAGTACTTC | CASSYQGYSYEQYF
TRBJ1-3 | NA | TRBV9 | NA | TGTGCCAGCAGCGAAGACGGGACAAGGGGAAGAAACACCATATATTTT | CASSEDGTRGRNTIYF
TRBJ1-5 | NA | TRBV29-1 | NA | TGCAGCGCTGGCCCGGGGGGTAGCAATCAGCCCCAGCATTTT | CSAGPGGSNQPQHF
TRBJ2-1 | NA | TRBV10-1 | NA | TGCGCCAGCAGTGTAACTAGGAATGAGCAGTTCTTC | CASSVTRNEQFF
TRBJ2-1 | NA | TRBV6-6 | once | TGTGCCAGCAGTTACACACAGGAAACCAATGAGCAGTTCTTC | CASSYTQETNEQFF
TRBJ2-1 | NA | TRBV12-3/TRBV12-4 | NA | TGTGCCAGCAGTTTGGCCCTTTACAATGAGCAGTTCTTC | CASSLALYNEQFF